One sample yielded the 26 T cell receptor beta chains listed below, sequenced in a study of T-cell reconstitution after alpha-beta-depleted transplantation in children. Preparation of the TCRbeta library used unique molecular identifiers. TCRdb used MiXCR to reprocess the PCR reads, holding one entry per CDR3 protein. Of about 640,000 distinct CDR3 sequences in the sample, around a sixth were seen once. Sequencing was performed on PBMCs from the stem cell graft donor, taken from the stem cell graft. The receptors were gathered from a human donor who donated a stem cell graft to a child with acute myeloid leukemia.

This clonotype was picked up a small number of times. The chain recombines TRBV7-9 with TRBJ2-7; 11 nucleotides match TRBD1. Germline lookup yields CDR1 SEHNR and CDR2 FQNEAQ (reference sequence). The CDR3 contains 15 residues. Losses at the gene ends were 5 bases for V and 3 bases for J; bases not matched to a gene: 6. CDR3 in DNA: TGTGCCAGCAGCATCTGGGGACAGGGGGTCTACGAGCAGTACTTC. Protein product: CASSIWGQGVYEQYF.

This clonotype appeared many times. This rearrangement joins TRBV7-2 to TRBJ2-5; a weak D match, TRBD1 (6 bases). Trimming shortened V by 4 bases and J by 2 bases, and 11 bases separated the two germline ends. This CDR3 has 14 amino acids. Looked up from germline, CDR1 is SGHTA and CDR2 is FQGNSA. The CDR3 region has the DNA TGTGCCAGCAGCTCAGGGGCTATGCAAGAGACCCAGTACTTC. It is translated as CASSSGAMQETQYF.

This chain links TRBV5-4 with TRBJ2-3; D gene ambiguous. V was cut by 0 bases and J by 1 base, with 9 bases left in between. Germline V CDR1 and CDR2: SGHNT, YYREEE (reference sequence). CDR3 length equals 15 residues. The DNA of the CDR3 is TGTGCCAGCAGCTTGGGTGTGGAAGGCACAGATACGCAGTATTTT. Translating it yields CASSLGVEGTDTQYF.

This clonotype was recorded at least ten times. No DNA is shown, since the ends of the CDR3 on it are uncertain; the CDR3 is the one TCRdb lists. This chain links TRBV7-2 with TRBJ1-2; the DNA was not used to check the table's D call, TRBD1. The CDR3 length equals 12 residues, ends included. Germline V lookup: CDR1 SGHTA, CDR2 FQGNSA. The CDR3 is CASSWATGANTF.

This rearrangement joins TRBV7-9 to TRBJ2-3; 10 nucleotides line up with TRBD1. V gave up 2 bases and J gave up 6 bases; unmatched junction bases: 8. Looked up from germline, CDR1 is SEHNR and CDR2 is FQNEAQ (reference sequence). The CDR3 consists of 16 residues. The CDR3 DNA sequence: TGTGCCAGCAGCTTAAGACAGGGGGCATCAGAGGATACGCAGTATTTT. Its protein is CASSLRQGASEDTQYF.

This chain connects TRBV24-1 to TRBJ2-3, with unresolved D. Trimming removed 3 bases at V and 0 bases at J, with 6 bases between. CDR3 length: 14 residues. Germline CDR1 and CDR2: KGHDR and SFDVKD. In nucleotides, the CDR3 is TGTGCCACCAGTGATCTGGACAGCACAGATACGCAGTATTTT. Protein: CATSDLDSTDTQYF.

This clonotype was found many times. The CDR3 here is CSAVEDNQPQHF. As DNA, the CDR3 is TGCAGTGCCGTGGAGGACAATCAGCCCCAGCATTTT. V usage is TRBV20-1 and J usage is TRBJ1-5; D gene uncertain. CDR1 DFQATT and CDR2 SNEGSKA come from the germline V gene (reference sequence). This CDR3 spans 12 amino acids. Trimming left V 6 bases short and J 3 bases short, with 9 bases between.

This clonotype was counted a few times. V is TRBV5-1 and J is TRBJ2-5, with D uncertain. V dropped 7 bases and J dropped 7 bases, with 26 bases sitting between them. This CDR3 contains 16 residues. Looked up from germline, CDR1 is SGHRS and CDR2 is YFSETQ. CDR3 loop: CASGLGAEPKLGTQYF. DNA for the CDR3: TGCGCCAGCGGGCTAGGAGCAGAACCTAAACTTGGGACCCAGTACTTC. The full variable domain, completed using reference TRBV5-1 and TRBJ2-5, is KAGVTQTPRYLIKTRGQQVTLSCSPISGHRSVSWYQQTPGQGLQFLFEYFSETQRNKGNFPGRFSGRQFSNSRSEMNVSTLELGDSALYLCASGLGAEPKLGTQYFGPGTRLLVL.

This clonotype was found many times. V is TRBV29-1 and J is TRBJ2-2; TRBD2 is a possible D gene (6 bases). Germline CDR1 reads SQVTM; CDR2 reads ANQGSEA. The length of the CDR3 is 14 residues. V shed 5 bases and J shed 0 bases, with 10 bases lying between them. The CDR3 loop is CSVLRGANTGELFF. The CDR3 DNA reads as TGCAGCGTTCTGCGGGGAGCGAACACCGGGGAGCTGTTTTTT.

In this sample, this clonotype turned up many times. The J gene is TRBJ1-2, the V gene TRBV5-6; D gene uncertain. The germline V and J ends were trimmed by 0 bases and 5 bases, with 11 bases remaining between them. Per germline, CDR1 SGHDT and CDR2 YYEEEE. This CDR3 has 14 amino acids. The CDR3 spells CASSLGRMIYGYTF. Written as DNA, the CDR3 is TGTGCCAGCAGCTTGGGACGGATGATTTATGGCTACACCTTC.

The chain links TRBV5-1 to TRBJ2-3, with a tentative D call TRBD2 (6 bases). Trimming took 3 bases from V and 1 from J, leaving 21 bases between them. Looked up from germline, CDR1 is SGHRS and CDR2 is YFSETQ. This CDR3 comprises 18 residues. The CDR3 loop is CASSSRETAMWGTDTQYF. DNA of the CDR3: TGCGCCAGCAGCTCCCGGGAGACGGCGATGTGGGGCACAGATACGCAGTATTTT.

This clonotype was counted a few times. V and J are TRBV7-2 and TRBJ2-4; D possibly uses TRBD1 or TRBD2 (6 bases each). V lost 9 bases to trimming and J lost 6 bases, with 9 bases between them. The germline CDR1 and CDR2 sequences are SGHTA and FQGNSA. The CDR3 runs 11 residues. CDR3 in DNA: TGTGCCAGGAGGGGGGTAAACATTCAGTACTTC. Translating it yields CARRGVNIQYF.

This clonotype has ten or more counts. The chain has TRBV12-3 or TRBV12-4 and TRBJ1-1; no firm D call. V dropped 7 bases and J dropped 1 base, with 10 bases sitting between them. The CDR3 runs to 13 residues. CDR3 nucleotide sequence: TGTGCCAGCACTTCCGTTGCGAACACTGAAGCTTTCTTT. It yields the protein CASTSVANTEAFF.

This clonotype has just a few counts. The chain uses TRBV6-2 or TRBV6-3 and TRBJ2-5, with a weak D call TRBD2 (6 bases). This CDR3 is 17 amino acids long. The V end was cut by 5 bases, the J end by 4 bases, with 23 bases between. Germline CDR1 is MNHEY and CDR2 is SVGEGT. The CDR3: CASSPSSLGGRGETQYF. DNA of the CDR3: TGTGCCAGCAGTCCCTCATCACTGGGGGGTAGGGGAGAGACCCAGTACTTC.

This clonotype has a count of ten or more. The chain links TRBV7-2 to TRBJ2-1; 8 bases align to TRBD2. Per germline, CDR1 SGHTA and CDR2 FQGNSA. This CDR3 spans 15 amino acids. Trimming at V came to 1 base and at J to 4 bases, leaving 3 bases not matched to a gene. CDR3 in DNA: TGTGCCAGCAGCTTAGAGCGGGGGACTTACAATGAGCAGTTCTTC. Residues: CASSLERGTYNEQFF.

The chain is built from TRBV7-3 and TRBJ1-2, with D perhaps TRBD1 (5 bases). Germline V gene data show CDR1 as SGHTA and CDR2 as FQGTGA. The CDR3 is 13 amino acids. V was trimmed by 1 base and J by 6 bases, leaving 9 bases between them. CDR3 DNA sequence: TGTGCCAGCAGCTTAAATGGAGGGGATGGCTACACCTTC. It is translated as CASSLNGGDGYTF.

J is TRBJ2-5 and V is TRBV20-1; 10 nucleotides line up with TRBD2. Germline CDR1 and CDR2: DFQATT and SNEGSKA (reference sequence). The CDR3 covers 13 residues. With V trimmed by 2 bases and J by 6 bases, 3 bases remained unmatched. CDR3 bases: TGCAGTGCTAGAAATAGCGGGGGGAAGACCCAGTACTTC. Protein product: CSARNSGGKTQYF.

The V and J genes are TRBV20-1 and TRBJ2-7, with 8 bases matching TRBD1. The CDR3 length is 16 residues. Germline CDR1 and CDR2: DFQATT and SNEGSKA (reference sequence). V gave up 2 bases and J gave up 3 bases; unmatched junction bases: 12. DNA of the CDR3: TGCAGTGCTAGACCTCCTGGACAGGGTATAAACTACGAGCAGTACTTC. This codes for CSARPPGQGINYEQYF.

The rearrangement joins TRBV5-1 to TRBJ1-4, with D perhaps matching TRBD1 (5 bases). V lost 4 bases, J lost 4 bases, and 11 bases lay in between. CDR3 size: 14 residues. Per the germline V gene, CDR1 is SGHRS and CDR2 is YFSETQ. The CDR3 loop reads CASSPGTDNEKLFF. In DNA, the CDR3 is TGCGCCAGCAGCCCCGGGACGGATAATGAAAAACTGTTTTTT.

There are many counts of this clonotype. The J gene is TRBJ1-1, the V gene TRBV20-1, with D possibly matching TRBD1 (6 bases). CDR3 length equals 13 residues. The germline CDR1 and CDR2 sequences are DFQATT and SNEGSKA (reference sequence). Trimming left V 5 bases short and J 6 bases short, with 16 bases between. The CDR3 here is CSAPRTVGSEAFF. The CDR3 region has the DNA TGCAGTGCTCCCCGGACAGTCGGTTCTGAAGCTTTCTTT.

DNA for the CDR3: TGTGCCAGCAGCTTCTGGACAGGGAATCAGCCCCAGCATTTT. It codes for CASSFWTGNQPQHF. The chain has TRBV7-2 and TRBJ1-5; 8 nucleotides line up with TRBD1. The CDR3 contains 14 residues. Germline values: CDR1 SGHTA, CDR2 FQGNSA. The V gene end was trimmed by 3 bases and the J gene end by 4 bases; junction bases not matched to a gene: 2.

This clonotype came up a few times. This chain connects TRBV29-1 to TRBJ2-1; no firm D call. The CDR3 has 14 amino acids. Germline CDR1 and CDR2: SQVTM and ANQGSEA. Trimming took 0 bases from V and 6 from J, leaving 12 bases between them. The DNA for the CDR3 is TGCAGCGTTGAAGAAGTGGGAAAGGGCAATGAGCAGTTCTTC. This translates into CSVEEVGKGNEQFF.

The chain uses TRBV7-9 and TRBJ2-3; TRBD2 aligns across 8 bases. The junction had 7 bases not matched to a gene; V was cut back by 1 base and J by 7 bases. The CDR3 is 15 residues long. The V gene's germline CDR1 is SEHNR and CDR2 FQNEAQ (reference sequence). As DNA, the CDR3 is TGTGCCAGCAGCTTAGGATCGGGAGGGGGTCATACGCAGTATTTT. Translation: CASSLGSGGGHTQYF.

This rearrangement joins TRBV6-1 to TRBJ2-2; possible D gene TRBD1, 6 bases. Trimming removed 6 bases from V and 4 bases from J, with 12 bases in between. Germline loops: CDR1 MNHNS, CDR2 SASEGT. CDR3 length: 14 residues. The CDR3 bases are TGTGCCAGCAGGTTTGCACAGGGCACCGGGGAGCTGTTTTTT. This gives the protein CASRFAQGTGELFF.

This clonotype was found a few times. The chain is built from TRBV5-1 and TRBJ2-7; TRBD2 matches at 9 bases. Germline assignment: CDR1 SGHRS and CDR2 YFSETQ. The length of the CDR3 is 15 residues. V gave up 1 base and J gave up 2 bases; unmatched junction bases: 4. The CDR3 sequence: CASSLLSGGTYEQYV. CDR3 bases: TGCGCCAGCAGCTTGCTCAGCGGGGGGACCTACGAGCAGTACGTC.

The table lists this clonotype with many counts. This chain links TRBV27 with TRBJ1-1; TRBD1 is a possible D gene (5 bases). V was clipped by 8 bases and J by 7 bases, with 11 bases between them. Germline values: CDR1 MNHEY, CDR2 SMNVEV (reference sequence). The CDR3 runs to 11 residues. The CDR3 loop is CASQGSGEAFF. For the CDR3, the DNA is TGTGCCAGCCAGGGATCAGGTGAAGCTTTCTTT.